Following are 22 T cell receptor beta chains from one sample sequenced in a study of blood T cell repertoires in COVID-19 (dated by TCRdb to about 2020). Library generation was performed with the immunoSEQ multiplex PCR assay. Imported from immuneACCESS, the table was reduced by TCRdb to in-frame sequences with V and J called. These copies leave out some clones; in studies compared against another copy, an unresolved V gene accounts for under half, and the cause of the remainder is not known. The sample table records a few hundred thousand clones; around 89% of these occur just once. The biggest ten clones account for around 0.8% of the sample. The sample consisted of peripheral blood. These receptors all come from a man between 25 and 39 years old with acute or convalescent COVID-19.

J is TRBJ2-1 and V is TRBV6-5; D is unresolved. This CDR3 is built from 13 residues. V was pared by 5 bases and J by 4 bases, with 9 bases between. Germline CDR1 MNHEY, CDR2 SVGAGI. CDR3 in DNA: TGTGCCAGCAGTATCTCAGTATACAATGAGCAGTTCTTC. Protein: CASSISVYNEQFF.

The chain uses TRBV5-8 and TRBJ2-7; tentatively, D is TRBD2 (6 bases). This CDR3 comprises 15 residues. V shed 1 base and J shed 3 bases, with 14 bases lying between them. Germline values: CDR1 SGHTS, CDR2 YDEGEE. CDR3: CASSLYGRGFYEQYF. CDR3 coding DNA: TGTGCCAGCAGCTTGTACGGGAGAGGGTTCTACGAGCAGTACTTC. Together with reference TRBV5-8 and TRBJ2-7, the CDR3 gives the full variable domain: EAGVTQSPTHLIKTRGQQATLRCSPISGHTSVYWYQQALGLGLQFLLWYDEGEERNRGNFPPRFSGRQFPNYSSELNVNALELEDSALYLCASSLYGRGFYEQYFGPGTRLTVT.

The chain links TRBV28 to TRBJ1-6; D unresolved. V was clipped by 3 bases and J by 0 bases, with 21 bases between them. Germline V gives CDR1 MDHEN, CDR2 SYDVKM. The CDR3 spans 20 residues. CDR3 in amino acids: CASSFPLSGPTSSYNSPLHF. CDR3 DNA sequence: TGTGCCAGCAGTTTCCCTTTATCAGGCCCAACTAGCTCCTATAATTCACCCCTCCACTTT.

The J gene is TRBJ1-1, the V gene TRBV5-1; tentatively, D is TRBD1 (6 bases). This CDR3 comprises 15 residues. The V end lost 5 bases, the J end lost 2 bases, and 16 bases lay between the germline ends. CDR1 and CDR2 (germline): SGHRS, YFSETQ. In nucleotides, the CDR3 is TGCGCCAGCAGACTAAGGACAGATTATAACACTGAAGCTTTCTTT. Translation gives CASRLRTDYNTEAFF.

The chain joins TRBV6-5 to TRBJ1-3; TRBD1 might be the D (5 bases). The CDR3 contains 15 residues. Germline V gene lookup returns CDR1 MNHEY and CDR2 SVGAGI. V gave up 4 bases and J gave up 2 bases, with 12 bases separating them. CDR3 coding DNA: TGTGCCAGCAGTTCCCGGGGGGGGGCTGGAAACACCATATATTTT. It codes for CASSSRGGAGNTIYF.

V is TRBV27 and J is TRBJ2-3, with TRBD2 identical over 10 bases. In germline, CDR1 is MNHEY, CDR2 SMNVEV (reference sequence). CDR3 size: 16 residues. With 4 bases clipped from V and 3 bases from J, the junction kept 7 bases outside the gene matches. The CDR3 coding sequence is TGTGCCAGCAGTTCCCTCGCTAGCGGGAGAACAGATACGCAGTATTTT. Translation: CASSSLASGRTDTQYF.

This chain joins TRBV28 and TRBJ1-5; D not certain. CDR3 length equals 16 residues. The germline CDR1 and CDR2 sequences are MDHEN and SYDVKM. Trimming shortened V by 3 bases and J by 3 bases, and 15 bases separated the two germline ends. In DNA form, the CDR3 reads TGTGCCAGCAGTTTTTGGTTACAGATAGACAATCAGCCCCAGCATTTT. It translates to CASSFWLQIDNQPQHF.

As DNA, the CDR3 is TGCGCCAGCAGCTTGTCTCAGCTAGCGGGGACGGGGGAGACCCAGTACTTC. It is translated as CASSLSQLAGTGETQYF. The V and J genes are TRBV5-1 and TRBJ2-5; TRBD2 matches at 9 bases. This CDR3 spans 17 amino acids. Germline V gene lookup returns CDR1 SGHRS and CDR2 YFSETQ. V lost 1 base to trimming and J lost 5 bases; unmatched junction nucleotides: 12.

The genes are TRBV9 and TRBJ2-1, with D uncertain. V was shortened by 4 bases and J by 1 base, with 15 bases between the two germline ends. Germline CDR1 and CDR2: SGDLS and YYNGEE. The CDR3 has 16 residues. CDR3 nucleotides: TGTGCCAGCAGCCCACGGAGTACCGGGTCCTACAATGAGCAGTTCTTC. Translating gives CASSPRSTGSYNEQFF.

V and J are TRBV6-5 and TRBJ2-7; D is perhaps TRBD1 (6 bases). The V end was cut by 5 bases, the J end by 3 bases, with 11 bases between. The CDR3 length is 13 residues. From germline, CDR1 is MNHEY and CDR2 SVGAGI. CDR3: CASSRSGVYEQYF. DNA for the CDR3: TGTGCCAGCAGTAGATCAGGGGTCTACGAGCAGTACTTC.

This chain links TRBV9 with TRBJ2-7; possible D gene TRBD1, 5 bases. The length of the CDR3 is 15 residues. V dropped 0 bases and J dropped 3 bases, with 13 bases sitting between them. Looked up from germline, CDR1 is SGDLS and CDR2 is YYNGEE. The CDR3 DNA is TGTGCCAGCAGCGTAGAACCAGGGCCCCACTACGAGCAGTACTTC. Residues: CASSVEPGPHYEQYF.

This chain joins TRBV3-1 (or the pseudogene TRBV3-2) and TRBJ1-5; TRBD1 is a possible D gene (5 bases). Germline loops: CDR1 LGHDT, CDR2 YNNKEL (reference sequence). V was clipped by 4 bases and J by 4 bases, with 11 bases between them. The CDR3 runs to 14 residues. The CDR3, as DNA: TGTGCCAGCAGCCCGGACACAACAAATCAGCCCCAGCATTTT. Translation: CASSPDTTNQPQHF.

This chain connects TRBV28 to TRBJ1-4; a possible D gene is TRBD1 (5 bases). V lost 3 bases and J 8 bases, leaving 13 bases between the germline ends. Germline V CDR1 and CDR2: MDHEN, SYDVKM. This CDR3 contains 14 residues. Here the CDR3 DNA reads TGTGCCAGCAGTTTGGCCAGGGCGCGGGAAAAACTGTTTTTT. It yields the protein CASSLARAREKLFF.

This clone came up once. The chain couples TRBV5-4 to TRBJ1-5; D is perhaps TRBD1 (5 bases). V lost 4 bases and J lost 4, with 9 bases in between. This CDR3 comprises 13 residues. Germline V gene lookup returns CDR1 SGHNT and CDR2 YYREEE (reference sequence). The DNA for the CDR3 is TGTGCCAGCAGCAGGGACTGGAATCAGCCCCAGCATTTT. Translated, it gives CASSRDWNQPQHF.

This clone was found once. The gene calls are TRBV30 and TRBJ2-7, with 10 bases that match TRBD1. Germline V gene data show CDR1 as GTSNPN and CDR2 as SVGIG (reference sequence). J gave up 5 bases and V 4 bases, and 17 bases lay outside the gene matches. The CDR3 totals 17 residues. CDR3 protein: CAWTLRETGQGIDEQYF. DNA for the CDR3: TGTGCCTGGACGTTACGTGAAACGGGACAGGGGATCGACGAGCAGTACTTC.

This rearrangement joins TRBV19 to TRBJ2-1; 7 positions match TRBD2. This CDR3 has 14 residues. With 7 bases clipped from V and 4 bases from J, the junction kept 7 bases outside the gene matches. The germline V gene has CDR1 LNHDA and CDR2 SQIVND (reference sequence). The CDR3 region is CASKVSGNYNEQFF. In DNA, the CDR3 is TGTGCCAGTAAGGTGAGCGGGAATTACAATGAGCAGTTCTTC.

The chain carries TRBV4-2 and TRBJ1-5; perhaps TRBD1 as D (5 bases). The germline V gene has CDR1 LGHNA and CDR2 YNFKEQ. The CDR3 extends over 12 amino acids. V was shortened by 11 bases and J by 10 bases, with 18 bases between the two germline ends. CDR3 residues: CASSRGGPPQHF. The DNA of the CDR3 is TGTGCCTCCTCAAGGGGTGGGCCTCCCCAGCATTTT.

The rearrangement links TRBV19 to TRBJ2-5, with TRBD2 matching 7 bases. Germline trimming cut 4 bases from V and 4 bases from J; bases unmatched to any gene: 9. The CDR3 contains 15 residues. The germline gives CDR1 LNHDA, CDR2 SQIVND (reference sequence). The CDR3 DNA reads TGTGCCAGTAGTAAATCTAGCGGTTCTGGAGAGACCCAGTACTTC. Translated, it gives CASSKSSGSGETQYF. Complete variable domain (other parts from reference TRBV19 and TRBJ2-5): DGGITQSPKYLFRKEGQNVTLSCEQNLNHDAMYWYRQDPGQGLRLIYYSQIVNDFQKGDIAEGYSVSREKKESFPLTVTSAQKNPTAFYLCASSKSSGSGETQYFGPGTRLLVL.

J is TRBJ2-1 and V is TRBV18, with D unclear. Germline CDR1 KGHSH, CDR2 LQKENI. V was pared by 3 bases and J by 6 bases, with 9 bases between. The CDR3 extends over 13 amino acids. Written as DNA, the CDR3 is TGTGCCAGCTCACCCCTAGAGAGCAATGAGCAGTTCTTC. It yields the protein CASSPLESNEQFF.

The chain couples TRBV6-5 to TRBJ2-7, with 10 bases matching TRBD2. Germline V CDR1 and CDR2: MNHEY, SVGAGI. This CDR3 spans 14 amino acids. J lost 7 bases, V lost 9 bases, and 12 bases had no gene match. The CDR3 sequence is CARLTRTSGREQYF. Here the CDR3 DNA reads TGTGCCAGGCTTACCCGGACTAGCGGAAGGGAGCAGTACTTC.

The chain combines TRBV2 with TRBJ2-5; TRBD1 agrees at 11 bases. Germline CDR1 is SNHLY and CDR2 is FYNNEI. With 6 bases clipped from V and 7 bases from J, the junction kept 1 base outside the gene matches. This CDR3 spans 12 amino acids. The CDR3 loop reads CASSGTGGTQYF. DNA of the CDR3: TGTGCCAGCAGCGGGACAGGGGGGACCCAGTACTTC.

Note on this clone: Other DNA sequences in this specimen translate into the identical CDR3. The genes are TRBV18 and TRBJ1-1, with no clear D. Per the germline V gene, CDR1 is KGHSH and CDR2 is LQKENI. V lost 3 bases and J lost 0, with 5 bases in between. The CDR3 is made up of 13 amino acids. DNA for the CDR3: TGTGCCAGCTCACCGGAGATGAACACTGAAGCTTTCTTT. Its translation: CASSPEMNTEAFF.